The sequence of this T cell receptor beta chain was determined in a study of regulatory T cells in long-lasting Graves disease. The CDR3 sequence is 15 residues long. Germline CDR1 is ENHRY and CDR2 is SYGVKD. V shed 5 bases and J shed 9 bases, with 17 bases lying between them. Arm-PCR with iRepertoire HTBI primers amplified the CDR3 regions for these TCR beta libraries. Per the authors' pipeline: Throughout the samples, researchers identified about 62 TRBV and some 14 TRBJ segments. MiXCR, run by TCRdb on the multiplex PCR reads, gives a single entry per CDR3 protein. None of the V and J calls come from the authors' own analysis; TCRdb made them. This sample has approximately 490,000 distinct CDR3 sequences, with roughly 17% found just once. Specified time point: newly diagnosed GD, antithyroid drugs for less than 3 months. There was RNA extracted from PBMCs, and the TCR library was made from it. Recruitment took place at an endocrinology department in Xi'an, China.

These data also featured in a second study, about T cells in Graves' hyperthyroidism and ophthalmopathy.

The chain has TRBV10-3 and TRBJ1-6; D not resolved. The input for sequencing was peripheral blood mononuclear cells (PBMCs), taken at new diagnosis, from a patient treated with antithyroid drugs. The origin of this receptor is a man aged 35 to 55 with Graves disease. The CDR3 bases are TGTGCCATCAGTCCCTCGGCCGGGAGAGGTTCACCCCTCCACTTT. This codes for CAISPSAGRGSPLHF.